This TCR beta chain was obtained from a study of CD8 T cells in Susac syndrome. RNA amounts of roughly 0.5 to 1 ug underwent reverse transcription with random hexamers. Each CDR3 protein is one row after TCRdb ran MiXCR on the immunoSEQ multiplex PCR reads. This table holds hundreds of thousands of distinct CDR3 sequences, roughly 93% found once. This clonotype came up once. The CDR3 is made up of 13 amino acids. Between the trimmed V and J ends, which lost 7 bases and 5 bases, there was a span of 15 bases. CDR1 is MDHEN, CDR2 SYDVKM, per germline. The sequencing sample was made of CD4+ T cells from PBMCs. This sequence joins TRBV28 and TRBJ2-7, with D perhaps TRBD1 (7 bases). The sequence derives from a human donor with Susac syndrome. For the CDR3, the DNA is TGTGCCAGCAAGGTGGAGGGGGCGGACGAGCAGTACTTC. It specifies CASKVEGADEQYF.